The clone carrying this TCR beta chain was recorded a few times. Antigen unknown. The CDR3 has 14 residues. Trimming took 6 bases from V and 4 from J; bases not matched to a gene: 3. Germline CDR1 reads SNHLY; CDR2 reads FYNNEI. This entry is derived from a study of graft-versus-host responses after intestinal transplantation. Study at large: Each transplant was multivisceral, liver-intestinal, or isolated intestinal. Broader study findings: Declines in HvG clones occurring early post-transplant were associated with peak circulating GvH clone levels. Analysis identified GvH clones in recipient marrow, with some appearing first in ileum or blood.

To release intraepithelial and lamina propria lymphocytes, the graft tissue was processed. The data were produced by immunoSEQ multiplex PCR, yet TCRdb's version contains in-frame clones alone and is incomplete. Seen here are almost 30,000 clones, around 80% observed once, and the top ten hold 3%. The gene calls are TRBV2 and TRBJ2-2, with 9 bases that match TRBD1. The origin of this receptor is a human patient who received an intestinal transplant, so some T cells may come from the graft donor. The specimen comprised ileum tissue, sampled 98 days after intestinal transplantation. The CDR3 coding sequence is TGTGCCAGCAGGGACAGGGGATTCACCGGGGAGCTGTTTTTT. It specifies CASRDRGFTGELFF.